The next 18 T cell receptor beta chains were all read from a single sample in a study of Ad26.COV2.S vaccination and SARS-CoV-2 variants. Treatment of the sample: roughly 20 received Ad26.COV2.S at low or high dose, single or two shots; about five received placebo; per-sample allocation not given. Sampling took place 63 days after the first vaccine or placebo injection. The method was immunoSEQ multiplex PCR; TCRdb's version includes in-frame clones alone and lacks a portion of them. This table holds under 250,000 clones, roughly 89% found once. Sample: peripheral blood, taken in a trial of Ad26.COV2.S vaccine versus placebo. The source is a person between 18 and 65 years old who received the Ad26.COV2.S COVID-19 vaccine or a placebo.

The chain uses TRBV11-2 and TRBJ1-4, with D unresolved. V gave up 5 bases and J gave up 9 bases, with 16 bases separating them. The CDR3 extends over 14 amino acids. Germline CDR1 and CDR2: SGHAT and FQNNGV. DNA for the CDR3: TGTGCCAGCAGCCCCGTGCGTGGAGGGAAAAAACTGTTTTTT. Protein product: CASSPVRGGKKLFF.

The V and J genes are TRBV7-2 and TRBJ1-1; no clear D gene. CDR1 SGHTA and CDR2 FQGNSA come from the germline V gene. This CDR3 has 15 amino acids. Trimming pared 2 bases from V and 6 bases from J, leaving 16 bases between. CDR3 coding DNA: TGTGCCAGCAGCTTAAACGGGCACCGGAGCTCTGAAGCTTTCTTT. Translated, it gives CASSLNGHRSSEAFF.

The chain couples TRBV6-6 to TRBJ1-1, with D tentatively TRBD1 (5 bases). The CDR3 covers 14 residues. Germline CDR1 MNHNY, CDR2 SVGAGI (reference sequence). Trimming stripped 7 bases from V and 4 bases from J, with 16 bases between. The CDR3 region has the DNA TGTGCCAGCACTACGCGGGGGGAGATCACTGAAGCTTTCTTT. This gives the protein CASTTRGEITEAFF.

This sequence joins TRBV6-5 and TRBJ2-7; D gene unclear. The CDR3 length is 13 residues. Trimming shortened V by 6 bases and J by 6 bases, and 15 bases separated the two germline ends. Germline CDR1 MNHEY, CDR2 SVGAGI. This CDR3 reads CASSLRGSSEQYV. The CDR3 DNA reads TGTGCCAGCAGCCTAAGAGGTTCTAGCGAGCAGTACGTC.

This chain links TRBV6-5 with TRBJ1-1; TRBD1 is a possible D gene (6 bases). This CDR3 contains 15 residues. CDR1 is MNHEY, CDR2 SVGAGI, per germline. Trimming removed 0 bases from V and 5 bases from J, with 13 bases in between. The CDR3 DNA follows: TGTGCCAGCAGTTACTCGACGGGGGCACGGACTGAAGCTTTCTTT. This codes for CASSYSTGARTEAFF.

The CDR3 region has the DNA TGTGCCAGTCTTATAGGTCCTGAAGCTTTCTTT. This translates into CASLIGPEAFF. The chain links TRBV27 to TRBJ1-1; unclear D gene. Germline loops: CDR1 MNHEY, CDR2 SMNVEV (reference sequence). The CDR3 has 11 residues. Trimming pared 9 bases from V and 6 bases from J, leaving 11 bases between.

This clone came up once. Written as DNA, the CDR3 is TGTGCCAGCAGTTTCAGCTTGATCGGGGAGCTGTTTTTT. Translation: CASSFSLIGELFF. The chain recombines TRBV6-2 or TRBV6-3 with TRBJ2-2; D is undetermined. CDR1 is MNHEY and CDR2 is SVGEGT in the germline V gene. The length of the CDR3 is 13 residues. Deletions cut 4 bases from V and 7 bases from J, with 10 bases between.

This clone was seen a few times. Other DNA sequences from this sample encode an identical CDR3 as well. This chain uses TRBV7-2 with TRBJ2-1; 8 bases align to TRBD2. Unmatched junction bases numbered 8, after V lost 8 bases and J lost 5 bases. Germline CDR1 and CDR2: SGHTA and FQGNSA. CDR3 size: 14 residues. CDR3 coding DNA: TGTGCCAGCTCCGTAGCGGGGTCGGACAATGAGCAGTTCTTC. The encoded protein is CASSVAGSDNEQFF.

The genes are TRBV7-9 and TRBJ2-5; D not resolved. V lost 5 bases to trimming and J lost 1 base, with 11 bases between them. CDR1 SEHNR and CDR2 FQNEAQ come from the germline V gene (reference sequence). The CDR3 totals 14 residues. The CDR3 DNA reads as TGTGCCAGCAGCCCGCCCACGGGCCAAGAGACCCAGTACTTC. Encoded protein: CASSPPTGQETQYF.

This sequence joins TRBV6-2 or TRBV6-3 and TRBJ1-5, with a weak D call TRBD1 (5 bases). Deletions cut 4 bases from V and 5 bases from J, with 15 bases between. The germline gives CDR1 MNHEY, CDR2 SVGEGT. The CDR3 totals 15 residues. The CDR3 sequence is CASSLTGLSYQPQHF. Here the CDR3 DNA reads TGTGCCAGCAGTTTAACGGGACTATCCTATCAGCCCCAGCATTTT.

This chain uses TRBV29-1 with TRBJ2-7, with D possibly called TRBD1 or TRBD2 (5 bases each). This CDR3 region has 14 residues. Germline lookup yields CDR1 SQVTM and CDR2 ANQGSEA. The V end was cut by 7 bases, the J end by 2 bases, with 18 bases between. The CDR3 here is CSGPPGRKAYEQYF. The CDR3 coding sequence is TGCAGCGGACCTCCGGGACGCAAAGCCTACGAGCAGTACTTC.

The V and J genes are TRBV5-6 and TRBJ2-7; tentatively, D is TRBD2 (5 bases). V shed 3 bases and J shed 5 bases, with 15 bases lying between them. The CDR3 has 14 residues. The germline CDR1 and CDR2 sequences are SGHDT and YYEEEE. In DNA form, the CDR3 reads TGTGCCAGCAGCTCAGGTCTCAGCGGCGACGAGCAGTACGTC. It specifies CASSSGLSGDEQYV.

The chain carries TRBV5-1 and TRBJ1-1; no reliable D call. The V end was cut by 3 bases, the J end by 1 base, with 10 bases between. CDR3 size: 14 residues. Germline CDR1 and CDR2: SGHRS and YFSETQ. The CDR3 region is CASSSSAGNTEAFF. In DNA, the CDR3 is TGCGCCAGCAGCTCCTCGGCCGGGAACACTGAAGCTTTCTTT.

This clone showed up just once. This chain links TRBV6-4 with TRBJ1-5; the D gene is possibly TRBD1 (5 bases). The V end was cut by 4 bases, the J end by 9 bases, with 22 bases between. The CDR3 covers 16 residues. Germline CDR1 is MRHNA and CDR2 is SNTAGT. The CDR3 spells CASSGGGTALNRPQHF. The CDR3 nucleotides read TGTGCCAGCAGTGGGGGTGGGACGGCCCTTAATAGGCCCCAGCATTTT.

The chain has TRBV29-1 and TRBJ2-1; unclear D gene. The CDR3 length is 12 residues. Looked up from germline, CDR1 is SQVTM and CDR2 is ANQGSEA. The V gene lost 3 bases and the J gene lost 1 base, with 4 bases spanning the gap. The CDR3 spells CSVDESYNEQFF. CDR3 nucleotide sequence: TGCAGCGTTGACGAGTCCTACAATGAGCAGTTCTTC.

V gene TRBV7-3 combines with J gene TRBJ2-1; 7 nucleotides align to TRBD2. Germline CDR1 SGHTA, CDR2 FQGTGA. The CDR3 has 15 amino acids. Trimming took 6 bases from V and 1 from J; bases not matched to a gene: 6. The CDR3 region is CASSLGRGSYNEQFF. The CDR3 DNA sequence: TGTGCCAGCAGTCTAGGGCGGGGGTCCTACAATGAGCAGTTCTTC. The full variable domain, its missing parts supplied by reference TRBV7-3 and TRBJ2-1, is GAGVSQTPSNKVTEKGKYVELRCDPISGHTALYWYRQSLGQGPEFLIYFQGTGAADDSGLPNDRFFAVRPEGSVSTLKIQRTERGDSAVYLCASSLGRGSYNEQFFGPGTRLTVL.

The V gene is TRBV6-5, the J gene TRBJ1-3; D uncertain. The CDR3 is 14 residues long. Germline loops: CDR1 MNHEY, CDR2 SVGAGI. V lost 2 bases and J lost 0, with 5 bases in between. In DNA, the CDR3 is TGTGCCAGCAGTTACAGAATCTCTGGAAACACCATATATTTT. Translation: CASSYRISGNTIYF.

The chain joins TRBV4-2 to TRBJ1-1; D remains ambiguous. Trimming stripped 3 bases from V and 4 bases from J, with 18 bases between. Per germline, CDR1 LGHNA and CDR2 YNFKEQ. The CDR3 length is 16 residues. CDR3 protein: CASSQKWRVDSTEAFF. The CDR3, as DNA: TGTGCCAGCAGCCAGAAGTGGAGGGTAGACTCCACTGAAGCTTTCTTT.